This is a list of T cell receptor beta chains from one sample in a study of vaccination and CD4 T cells after COVID-19. No antigen has been identified for these receptors. TCRdb recomputed calls from the PCR reads with MiXCR, one row per CDR3 protein. The profile shows approximately 15,000 distinct CDR3 sequences, roughly 31% of them singletons. Material for sequencing was cultured CD4+ T cells from blood. These receptors were obtained from a human donor with COVID-19. Both conserved end residues are part of each CDR3. A D gene is named only where the DNA matches it firmly. Part of the rows lack a size; the others show once, few, many or a class for expanded clones.

>18|TRBJ1-6|TRBV15|TRBD1|few
CATSRSDRGGSYNSPLHF
TGTGCCACCAGCAGAAGCGACAGGGGGGGCTCCTATAATTCACCCCTCCACTTT
>14|TRBJ1-1|TRBV20-1|TRBD1|few
CSARDSGGGTEAFF
TGCAGTGCTAGAGATTCAGGGGGGGGCACTGAAGCTTTCTTT
>13|TRBJ1-2|TRBV20-1|-|few
CSARLEVAVGYTF
TGCAGTGCTAGGTTGGAAGTCGCGGTCGGCTACACCTTC
>16|TRBJ1-3|TRBV19|-|-
CASSMKTGDTGNTIYF
TGTGCCAGTAGTATGAAGACGGGGGACACTGGAAACACCATATATTTT
>13|TRBJ2-5|TRBV20-1|-|-
CSAFSGYQETQYF
TGCAGTGCCTTCTCCGGGTACCAAGAGACCCAGTACTTC
>15|TRBJ2-7|TRBV6-2/TRBV6-3|TRBD1|-
CASSSRTGGLYEQYF
TGTGCCAGCAGTTCCAGGACAGGGGGTTTGTACGAGCAGTACTTC
>14|TRBJ1-2|TRBV27|TRBD1|few
CASRRTGGNYGYTF
TGTGCCAGCAGACGGACAGGGGGGAACTATGGCTACACCTTC
>12|TRBJ2-7|TRBV11-2|-|-
CASSPTSYEQYF
TGTGCCAGCAGCCCGACTAGCTACGAGCAGTACTTC
>15|TRBJ1-6|TRBV9|TRBD1|-
CASSVVGTGNSPLHF
TGTGCCAGCAGCGTAGTAGGGACAGGAAATTCACCCCTCCACTTT
>14|TRBJ2-1|TRBV24-1|TRBD1|-
CATSEGGPYNEQFF
TGTGCCACCAGTGAAGGGGGCCCTTACAATGAGCAGTTCTTC
>15|TRBJ1-1|TRBV5-4|-|-
CASIGPEGGRTEAFF
TGTGCCAGCATTGGGCCAGAAGGAGGGAGGACTGAAGCTTTCTTT
>14|TRBJ1-5|TRBV27|-|medium-sized
CASSGGYSNQPQHF
TGTGCCAGCAGTGGAGGGTATAGCAATCAGCCCCAGCATTTT
>18|TRBJ2-5|TRBV21-1|-|few
CASSKVVREVLCQETQYF
TGTGCCAGCAGCAAAGTGGTCAGAGAGGTCCTGTGCCAAGAGACCCAGTACTTC
>15|TRBJ2-1|TRBV6-2/TRBV6-3|TRBD1|-
CASGRGQGEVNEQFF
TGTGCCAGCGGGCGGGGACAGGGGGAGGTAAATGAGCAGTTCTTC
>12|TRBJ2-2|TRBV6-2/TRBV6-3|TRBD2|few
CAIGTTTGELFF
TGTGCCATCGGGACTACCACCGGGGAGCTGTTTTTT
>15|TRBJ2-7|TRBV6-1|-|few
CASSPPRAGSYEQYF
TGTGCCAGCAGCCCGCCGAGAGCCGGCTCCTACGAGCAGTACTTC
>13|TRBJ1-1|TRBV5-5|-|-
CASSSRGNTEAFF
TGTGCCAGCAGCTCCAGGGGGAACACTGAAGCTTTCTTT
>12|TRBJ1-4|TRBV20-1|TRBD1|-
CSARTGFEKLFF
TGCAGTGCTAGGACAGGGTTTGAAAAACTGTTTTTT
>14|TRBJ2-2|TRBV28|-|-
CASRRGEDTGELFF
TGTGCCAGCAGGAGGGGAGAGGACACCGGGGAGCTGTTTTTT
>16|TRBJ2-1|TRBV29-1|TRBD2|-
CSVYRPVHAGGDEQFF
TGCAGCGTTTACCGGCCCGTCCATGCCGGGGGGGATGAGCAGTTCTTC
>14|TRBJ2-3|TRBV6-1|-|few
CASSERTATDTQYF
TGTGCCAGCAGTGAGCGGACAGCCACAGATACGCAGTATTTT
>12|TRBJ1-2|TRBV6-1|-|few
CASGRSGWGYTF
TGTGCCAGCGGGCGGTCAGGGTGGGGCTACACCTTC
>13|TRBJ1-2|TRBV5-4|-|few
CASSGTAFYGYTF
TGTGCCAGCAGCGGGACGGCCTTTTATGGCTACACCTTC
>15|TRBJ2-4|TRBV11-2|-|few
CASSNPTKGKNIQYF
TGTGCCAGCAGCAACCCAACAAAGGGCAAAAACATTCAGTACTTC
>18|TRBJ2-1|TRBV5-1|TRBD2|-
CASSSGGLAGRLNNEQFF
TGCGCCAGCAGCTCCGGGGGGCTAGCGGGGCGATTAAACAATGAGCAGTTCTTC
>16|TRBJ1-5|TRBV12-3/TRBV12-4|-|-
CASSLGPVARLGPQHF
TGTGCCAGCAGTTTAGGACCGGTGGCCCGGCTAGGGCCCCAGCATTTT
>13|TRBJ2-1|TRBV6-1|-|-
CASRGRINNEQFF
TGTGCCAGCCGGGGGCGTATAAACAATGAGCAGTTCTTC
>11|TRBJ2-3|TRBV5-8|-|-
CASSLLNTQYF
TGTGCCAGCAGCTTGTTAAATACGCAGTATTTT